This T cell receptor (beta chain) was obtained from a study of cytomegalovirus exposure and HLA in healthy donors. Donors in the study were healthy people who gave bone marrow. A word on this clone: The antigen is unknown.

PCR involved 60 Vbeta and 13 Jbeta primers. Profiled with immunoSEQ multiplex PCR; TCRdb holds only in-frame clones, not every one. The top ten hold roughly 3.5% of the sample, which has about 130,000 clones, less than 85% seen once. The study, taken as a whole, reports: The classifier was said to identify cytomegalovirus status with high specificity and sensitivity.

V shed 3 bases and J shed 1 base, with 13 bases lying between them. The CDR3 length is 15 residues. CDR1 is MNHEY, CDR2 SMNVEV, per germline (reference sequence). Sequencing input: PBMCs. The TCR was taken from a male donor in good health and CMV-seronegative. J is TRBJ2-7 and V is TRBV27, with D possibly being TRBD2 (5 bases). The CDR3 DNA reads TGTGCCAGCAGTTTCCTCGGAGGCAGTTCCTACGAGCAGTACTTC. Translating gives CASSFLGGSSYEQYF.